The clone carrying this T cell receptor (beta chain) occurred a few times. Its antigen remains unknown. This record comes from a study of chemoradiotherapy in HPV16-positive cancers. As for the study in general: Candidate HPV-specific clones and shared TCR motifs came from a couple of HPV16-positive patients. Overall study results and limits: During treatment, candidate HPV-specific clones and E7-related motifs expanded in tumor. Only two HPV16-positive patients supplied the functional HPV-specificity definition.

The germline CDR1 and CDR2 sequences are MNHEY and SMNVEV (reference sequence). Trimming pared 2 bases from V and 2 bases from J, leaving 7 bases between. This CDR3 has 13 residues. Repeated repertoire sampling spanned the course of chemoradiotherapy. Assay used: immunoSEQ multiplex PCR; TCRdb lists only in-frame clones, some missing. The sample holds fewer than 8,500 clones, roughly nine tenths seen once. The source was tumor tissue, collected from a patient who underwent chemoradiotherapy. This TCR derives from a human donor with HPV-associated anogenital cancer. The rearrangement joins TRBV27 to TRBJ2-7; D unclear. DNA of the CDR3: TGTGCCAGCAGTTTACAGGCCGCCTACGAGCAGTACTTC. Amino acids: CASSLQAAYEQYF.